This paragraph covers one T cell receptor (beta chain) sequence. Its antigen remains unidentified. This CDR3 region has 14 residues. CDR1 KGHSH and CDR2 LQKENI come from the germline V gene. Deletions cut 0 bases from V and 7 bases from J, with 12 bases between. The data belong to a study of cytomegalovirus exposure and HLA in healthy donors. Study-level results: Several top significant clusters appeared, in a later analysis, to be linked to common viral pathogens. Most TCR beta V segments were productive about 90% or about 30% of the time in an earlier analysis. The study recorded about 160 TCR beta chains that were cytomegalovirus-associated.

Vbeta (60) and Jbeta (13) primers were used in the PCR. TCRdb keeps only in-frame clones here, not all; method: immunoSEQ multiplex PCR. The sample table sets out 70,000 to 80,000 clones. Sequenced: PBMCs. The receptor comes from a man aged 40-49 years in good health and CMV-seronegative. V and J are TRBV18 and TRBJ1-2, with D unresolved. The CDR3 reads CASSPPVQEAGYTF. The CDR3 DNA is TGTGCCAGCTCACCACCGGTGCAGGAGGCTGGCTACACCTTC.